This T cell receptor (beta chain) stems from a study of blood T cell repertoires in COVID-19. Study as a whole: The study drew acute and convalescent COVID-19 samples from the United States, Italy and Spain.

Trimming cost V 0 bases and J 1 base, with 5 bases left between them. Per germline, CDR1 SGHRS and CDR2 YFSETQ. CDR3 length: 14 amino acids. Sequencing was performed with immunoSEQ multiplex PCR; in TCRdb, only in-frame clones are kept and a portion is missing. The top ten clones hold roughly 7.5% of a sample with 150,000 to 200,000 clones, roughly four fifths of them seen once. The V and J genes are TRBV5-1 and TRBJ1-3; no firm D call. Sequencing input: peripheral blood. The clonotype comes from a woman aged 70-85 years with COVID-19, enrolled during active disease. CDR3 amino acids: CASSLATSGNTIYF. The CDR3 DNA reads as TGCGCCAGCAGCTTGGCGACTTCTGGAAACACCATATATTTT.